This T cell receptor beta chain was captured in a study of blood T cell repertoires in COVID-19 (dated by TCRdb to about 2020). Regarding the complete study: Samples from collaborators originated in the United States, Italy and Spain and spanned both the acute and convalescent phases of COVID-19. Where HLA class I and class II types were available, the types were taken from metadata supplied by the sample provider, not from assay-based typing. Deeply sampled blood TCRbeta repertoires from subjects exposed to, actively infected with, or recovered from COVID-19 were included in the dataset. The samples were drawn from the first 160 participants of the ongoing ImmuneRACE study and from 1,254 subjects provided by 6 global collaborators. The repertoires were released in a freely available public database intended as a resource for research on the immune response to SARS-CoV-2. The sample metadata nearly always contained a de-identified subject ID, COVID-19 status, age in years and sex. The prospective study material was composed of cDNA or gDNA derived from T cells, B-cell-depleted T cells, or PBMCs. The full study reports these points: The quantity of clinical and demographic metadata differed by source and by participant and was supplied without curation.

Whole blood was collected in K2EDTA tubes by collaborating institutions according to the institutions' own protocols. For TCRbeta analysis, collaborators shipped samples in one of three forms: frozen whole blood, isolated PBMCs, or DNA extracted from either of those sample types. As regards this clone: Its antigen remains unidentified. Per-base qualities were not stored, and no clone one base away is much larger. This CDR3 is also generated by other DNA sequences in the sample.

TCRbeta CDR3 regions were amplified from genomic DNA by means of the immunoSEQ Assay, a bias-controlled multiplex PCR. In the original analysis: The number of nucleated cells in each sample was estimated by amplification of reference gene primers within the assay. To quantify the absolute abundance of each unique TCRbeta CDR3 rearrangement, sequence reads were collapsed and filtered. For each sample, productive Simpson clonality was calculated by taking the square root of Simpson's diversity index across productive rearrangements. TCRdb mirrors the immuneACCESS table, restricted to in-frame sequences. Some clones are absent from its copies; in checked studies, under half trace to an unresolved V gene, and the reason for the others is unknown. V, J and clone size are taken as reported in that table, and D and trimming were inferred from the DNA itself. This sample holds approximately 170,000 clones; about 89% were observed only once. The ten largest clonotypes hold 2.5% to 4% of the sample.

The sample taken for sequencing was peripheral blood. The origin of this receptor is a man aged 70 or older with acute or convalescent COVID-19.

Read as DNA, the sequence is TGTGCCAGCAGTCCTAACACCGGGGAGCTGTTTTTT. This gives the protein CASSPNTGELFF. The rearrangement joined TRBV11-3 to TRBJ2-2, with no D gene named confidently. Looking up the germline V gene yields CDR1 SGHNT and CDR2 YENEEA. Trimming costs V 6 bases and J 2 bases, and their ends lie 4 bases apart. The CDR3 runs 12 residues from the cysteine to the phenylalanine. Of the read, only the CDR3 DNA is kept; its 36 bases are in frame from base 1.